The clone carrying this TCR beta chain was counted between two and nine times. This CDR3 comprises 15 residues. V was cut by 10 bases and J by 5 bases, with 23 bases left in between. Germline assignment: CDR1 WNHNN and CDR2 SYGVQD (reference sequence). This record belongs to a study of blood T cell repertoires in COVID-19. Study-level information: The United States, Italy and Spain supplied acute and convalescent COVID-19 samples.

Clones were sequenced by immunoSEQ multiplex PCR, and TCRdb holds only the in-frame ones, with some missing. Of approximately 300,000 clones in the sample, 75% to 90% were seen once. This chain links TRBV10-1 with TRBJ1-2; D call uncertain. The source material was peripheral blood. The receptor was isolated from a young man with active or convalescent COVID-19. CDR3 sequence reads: CANNQLGKQPYGYTF. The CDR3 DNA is TGCGCCAACAACCAACTGGGCAAGCAACCGTATGGCTACACCTTC.